The 29 T cell receptor beta chains below were found in one sample sequenced in a study of blood T cell repertoires in COVID-19. The protocol was immunoSEQ multiplex PCR, while the TCRdb copy is restricted to in-frame clones and leaves out a portion. The table includes 100,000 to 130,000 clones, 80% detected once. Sequenced: peripheral blood. The receptors were sampled from a man between 65 and 80 years old with acute or convalescent COVID-19.

The genes are TRBV9 and TRBJ1-2, with D unresolved. This CDR3 has 15 amino acids. Germline V gene data show CDR1 as SGDLS and CDR2 as YYNGEE. Trimming shortened V by 4 bases and J by 4 bases, and 17 bases separated the two germline ends. CDR3 in amino acids: CASSPGSLPSYGYTF. Written as DNA, the CDR3 is TGTGCCAGCAGCCCCGGGTCCTTGCCCTCCTATGGCTACACCTTC. Together with reference TRBV9 and TRBJ1-2, the CDR3 gives the full variable domain: DSGVTQTPKHLITATGQRVTLRCSPRSGDLSVYWYQQSLDQGLQFLIQYYNGEERAKGNILERFSAQQFPDLHSELNLSSLELGDSALYFCASSPGSLPSYGYTFGSGTRLTVV.

The table lists this clone with a count of one. The CDR3 nucleotides are TGTGCCAGTAAAGAGGGGACTAGCGGAGAGACCCAGTACTTC. It codes for CASKEGTSGETQYF. The chain couples TRBV19 to TRBJ2-5, with 11 positions matching TRBD2. V was clipped by 7 bases and J by 4 bases; unmatched bases: 5. The CDR3 extends over 14 amino acids. Germline CDR1 reads LNHDA; CDR2 reads SQIVND (reference sequence).

The V call is TRBV18, the J call TRBJ2-1; 9 bases match TRBD2. With V trimmed by 6 bases and J by 7 bases, 7 bases remained unmatched. The CDR3 is 14 amino acids. Germline loops: CDR1 KGHSH, CDR2 LQKENI. This chain's CDR3 is CASSPAGGLNEQFF. The CDR3 nucleotides read TGTGCCAGCTCCCCAGCGGGGGGTTTGAATGAGCAGTTCTTC.

In its sample, this clone was seen a few times. This sequence joins TRBV18 and TRBJ1-2; no clear D gene. The V and J ends lost 2 bases and 0 bases respectively, with 7 bases between them. The length of the CDR3 is 14 residues. Per germline, CDR1 KGHSH and CDR2 LQKENI. DNA for the CDR3: TGTGCCAGCTCACCATTAGAAGCTAACTATGGCTACACCTTC. This codes for CASSPLEANYGYTF.

This chain connects TRBV7-9 to TRBJ1-2; no firm D call. Trimming took 1 base from V and 5 from J, leaving 8 bases between them. CDR3 length: 13 amino acids. Germline-derived CDR1 and CDR2 are SEHNR and FQNEAQ (reference sequence). The CDR3 bases are TGTGCCAGCAGCTTAGACGGTTCGTATGGCTACACCTTC. Amino acids: CASSLDGSYGYTF.

Only one count was recorded for this clone. This chain links TRBV19 with TRBJ2-6; 7 nucleotides line up with TRBD1. Trimming removed 6 bases from V and 4 bases from J; junction bases left unmatched: 6. CDR3 length: 15 residues. Germline-derived CDR1 and CDR2 are LNHDA and SQIVND (reference sequence). The CDR3 loop is CASSPQGSGANVLTF. The CDR3 DNA reads as TGTGCCAGTAGCCCACAGGGGTCGGGGGCCAACGTCCTGACTTTC.

The V call is TRBV6-5, the J call TRBJ2-7; a weak D match, TRBD1 (6 bases). Trimming took off 8 bases at V and 5 bases at J, with 16 bases between the two ends. Germline values: CDR1 MNHEY, CDR2 SVGAGI. The CDR3 covers 13 residues. CDR3 sequence: CASRNREFDEQYF. The CDR3 DNA sequence: TGTGCCAGCCGAAACAGGGAGTTCGACGAGCAGTACTTC.

The rearrangement joins TRBV3-1 (or the pseudogene TRBV3-2) to TRBJ2-2, with D perhaps matching TRBD1 (6 bases). V lost 4 bases and J 4 bases, leaving 16 bases between the germline ends. The germline V gene has CDR1 LGHDT and CDR2 YNNKEL (reference sequence). The CDR3 consists of 16 residues. The CDR3 loop reads CASSREQGSGTGELFF. The CDR3, as DNA: TGTGCCAGCAGCCGAGAACAGGGTTCGGGCACCGGGGAGCTGTTTTTT.

The chain is built from TRBV11-1 and TRBJ1-1; 9 nucleotides match TRBD1. This CDR3 is built from 14 residues. CDR1 SGHAT and CDR2 FQDESV come from the germline V gene (reference sequence). J gave up 10 bases and V 5 bases, and 11 bases lay outside the gene matches. Here the CDR3 DNA reads TGTGCCAGCAGCGCGGGACAGGGAACCCATCGAGCTTTCTTT. Protein sequence: CASSAGQGTHRAFF.

The CDR3 protein is CASSLERGVDYGYTF. For the CDR3, the DNA is TGTGCCAGCAGTTTAGAAAGGGGCGTGGACTATGGCTACACCTTC. J is TRBJ1-2 and V is TRBV28; possible D gene TRBD1, 5 bases. This CDR3 contains 15 residues. V dropped 2 bases and J dropped 3 bases, with 13 bases sitting between them. The V gene's germline CDR1 is MDHEN and CDR2 SYDVKM.

J is TRBJ1-6 and V is TRBV5-6, with TRBD1 as a possible D gene (5 bases). Germline V gene sequence: CDR1 SGHDT, CDR2 YYEEEE. Trimming removed 8 bases at V and 10 bases at J, with 10 bases between. The CDR3 extends over 11 amino acids. CDR3 residues: CASQGNSPLHF. Here the CDR3 DNA reads TGTGCCAGTCAGGGTAACTCACCCCTCCACTTT.

This chain joins TRBV19 and TRBJ2-2, with D perhaps TRBD1 (7 bases). V was trimmed by 4 bases and J by 5 bases, leaving 14 bases between them. The CDR3 extends over 15 amino acids. Per germline, CDR1 LNHDA and CDR2 SQIVND (reference sequence). CDR3 residues: CASSSQGGGTGELFF. CDR3 bases: TGTGCCAGTAGTAGCCAGGGGGGTGGAACCGGGGAGCTGTTTTTT.

This clone has a handful of counts. The chain carries TRBV5-4 and TRBJ1-1, with TRBD1 matching over 8 bases. V was clipped by 4 bases and J by 4 bases; unmatched bases: 3. Germline CDR1 reads SGHNT; CDR2 reads YYREEE (reference sequence). This CDR3 has 13 amino acids. The CDR3 sequence is CASSHTGGTEAFF. The CDR3 DNA reads TGTGCCAGCAGCCATACAGGGGGCACTGAAGCTTTCTTT.

This chain joins TRBV27 and TRBJ1-6; no reliable D call. Germline V gene sequence: CDR1 MNHEY, CDR2 SMNVEV (reference sequence). This CDR3 contains 15 residues. Trimming pared 6 bases from V and 9 bases from J, leaving 18 bases between. CDR3 DNA: TGTGCCAGCAGCACCCTCAGCGCCGCGACTTCACCCCTCCACTTT. Translated: CASSTLSAATSPLHF.

This chain connects TRBV6-6 to TRBJ2-7; 10 bases align to TRBD1. The CDR3 covers 16 residues. With 6 bases clipped from V and 7 bases from J, the junction kept 15 bases outside the gene matches. Germline V CDR1 and CDR2: MNHNY, SVGAGI (reference sequence). In DNA, the CDR3 is TGTGCCAGCAGCAGGAACCAGGGACAGGGGTCCAGTGAGCAGTACTTC. It is translated as CASSRNQGQGSSEQYF.

This chain links TRBV3-1 (or the pseudogene TRBV3-2) with TRBJ1-2, with 7 bases matching TRBD1. The CDR3 spans 15 residues. From germline, CDR1 is LGHDT and CDR2 YNNKEL (reference sequence). V lost 2 bases, J lost 2 bases, and 5 bases stayed unmatched. The CDR3 region is CASSQPQQGNYGYTF. The CDR3 DNA sequence: TGTGCCAGCAGCCAACCTCAACAGGGGAACTATGGCTACACCTTC.

The V call is TRBV5-1, the J call TRBJ1-6; TRBD1 aligns across 10 bases. CDR3 size: 17 residues. Germline CDR1 is SGHRS and CDR2 is YFSETQ. V gave up 5 bases and J gave up 10 bases; unmatched junction bases: 15. The CDR3 here is CASRPGQGPWAGSPLHF. DNA of the CDR3: TGCGCCAGCAGACCGGGACAGGGGCCTTGGGCCGGGTCACCCCTCCACTTT.

The J gene is TRBJ2-5, the V gene TRBV27, with 9 positions matching TRBD1. This CDR3 comprises 14 residues. Losses at the gene ends were 4 bases for V and 5 bases for J; bases not matched to a gene: 5. Germline CDR1 is MNHEY and CDR2 is SMNVEV (reference sequence). In nucleotides, the CDR3 is TGTGCCAGCAGTTCTCCGGGACAGGGCGAGACCCAGTACTTC. Protein: CASSSPGQGETQYF.

The chain recombines TRBV6-6 with TRBJ2-6; D not certain. V was shortened by 5 bases and J by 4 bases, with 9 bases between the two germline ends. Germline V gives CDR1 MNHNY, CDR2 SVGAGI (reference sequence). The CDR3 totals 14 residues. The DNA for the CDR3 is TGTGCCAGCAGTCAGAATACAGGGGCCAACGTCCTGACTTTC. It specifies CASSQNTGANVLTF.

The sample holds a few counts of this clone. The chain recombines TRBV13 with TRBJ2-7; D unclear. The CDR3 extends over 13 amino acids. V was pared by 3 bases and J by 3 bases, with 9 bases between. Germline CDR1 and CDR2: PRHDT and FYEKMQ (reference sequence). The CDR3 coding sequence is TGTGCCAGCAGCTTTTACAGCAGCTACGAGCAGTACTTC. Translated, it gives CASSFYSSYEQYF.

V and J are TRBV18 and TRBJ2-5; 9 bases are a match to TRBD1. Germline values: CDR1 KGHSH, CDR2 LQKENI. The CDR3 is 15 residues long. V was pared by 3 bases and J by 3 bases, with 5 bases of the junction left unmatched. The CDR3 is CASSPRTGVKETQYF. The CDR3, as DNA: TGTGCCAGCTCACCCAGGACAGGGGTTAAAGAGACCCAGTACTTC.

V and J are TRBV18 and TRBJ1-1; D might be TRBD1 (5 bases). CDR1 and CDR2 from the germline V gene are KGHSH and LQKENI. V shed 3 bases and J shed 4 bases, with 15 bases lying between them. CDR3 length equals 15 residues. The CDR3 nucleotides are TGTGCCAGCTCACCGCCGGCAGGGCAGGGCACTGAAGCTTTCTTT. Translated: CASSPPAGQGTEAFF.

The rearrangement uses TRBV3-1 (or the pseudogene TRBV3-2) and TRBJ1-1; 10 bases are shared with TRBD1. The CDR3 length is 16 residues. V lost 0 bases, J lost 4 bases, and 5 bases stayed unmatched. Germline V CDR1 and CDR2: LGHDT, YNNKEL (reference sequence). Here the CDR3 reads CASSQERDRGVTEAFF. The CDR3 coding sequence is TGTGCCAGCAGCCAAGAAAGGGACAGGGGAGTCACTGAAGCTTTCTTT.

This sequence joins TRBV18 and TRBJ1-4; D gene ambiguous. This CDR3 is built from 15 residues. Germline CDR1 is KGHSH and CDR2 is LQKENI. The ends were cut back, 4 bases at V and 4 bases at J, with 13 bases in the middle. The DNA for the CDR3 is TGTGCCAGCTCACAGATCCCGGGATTTAATGAAAAACTGTTTTTT. It translates to CASSQIPGFNEKLFF.

The sample holds a few counts of this clone. The genes are TRBV6-2 or TRBV6-3 and TRBJ2-7; TRBD1 aligns across 9 bases. Losses at the gene ends were 5 bases for V and 4 bases for J; bases not matched to a gene: 3. This CDR3 comprises 13 residues. In germline, CDR1 is MNHEY, CDR2 SVGEGT. DNA for the CDR3: TGTGCCAGCAGTAGGGGGACAGGGTACGAGCAGTACTTC. Its protein product is CASSRGTGYEQYF.

The rearrangement uses TRBV25-1 and TRBJ1-6; D not resolved. CDR1 and CDR2 (germline): MGHDK, SYGVNS. The CDR3 extends over 14 amino acids. Trimming removed 4 bases at V and 8 bases at J, with 12 bases between. DNA for the CDR3: TGTGCCAGCAGTGGGGAGGAGTACTATTCACCCCTCCACTTT. This encodes CASSGEEYYSPLHF.

The gene calls are TRBV21-1 and TRBJ1-3. TRBV21-1 is a recognized pseudogene. The CDR3 extends over 19 amino acids. CDR3 region: CASSKKGRGRPCSGNTIYF. The CDR3 DNA reads as TGTGCCAGCAGCAAAAAGGGTCGGGGGAGGCCTTGCTCTGGAAACACCATATATTTT.

The rearrangement uses TRBV10-3 and TRBJ2-1; 8 bases fit TRBD1. CDR1 is ENHRY, CDR2 SYGVKD, per germline. V was pared by 0 bases and J by 9 bases, with 7 bases of the junction left unmatched. CDR3 size: 15 residues. In nucleotides, the CDR3 is TGTGCCATCAGTGAGTCGAGCCCAGGGGGCCCTGAGCAGTTCTTC. It yields the protein CAISESSPGGPEQFF.

This sequence joins TRBV2 and TRBJ1-4, with TRBD1 matching 8 bases. Germline V lookup: CDR1 SNHLY, CDR2 FYNNEI. CDR3 length: 15 residues. J lost 0 bases, V lost 8 bases, and 5 bases had no gene match. In DNA, the CDR3 is TGTGCCAGCGGACAGGGCTCCTCAACTAATGAAAAACTGTTTTTT. This encodes CASGQGSSTNEKLFF.